These 20 T cell receptor beta chains came from one sample sequenced in a study of T cell repertoires in cytomegalovirus infection. TCRdb fed the reads into MiXCR, producing one record per CDR3 protein. The table lists about 680,000 distinct CDR3 sequences, 20% to 25% of them singletons. Sequencing was done on a sample of CD8+ T cells from PBMCs. The receptors were gathered from a human donor in good health (CMV status not recorded). Some clones in this sample may be carry-over from other donors' samples.

This clonotype was seen at least ten times. The chain has TRBV7-9 and TRBJ2-2; tentative D call: TRBD1 (5 bases). Germline V gene data show CDR1 as SEHNR and CDR2 as FQNEAQ (reference sequence). V dropped 5 bases and J dropped 0 bases, with 13 bases sitting between them. This CDR3 spans 16 amino acids. This CDR3 reads CASSVPRQTNTGELFF. CDR3 nucleotides: TGTGCCAGCAGCGTCCCTCGACAGACGAACACCGGGGAGCTGTTTTTT.

The V and J genes are TRBV20-1 and TRBJ2-2, with D possibly called TRBD1 or TRBD2 (6 bases each). Germline V gene lookup returns CDR1 DFQATT and CDR2 SNEGSKA (reference sequence). V lost 3 bases and J lost 4, with 15 bases in between. The CDR3 is 15 residues long. For the CDR3, the DNA is TGCAGTGCTAGGGAACAGGGAGGTAGCACCGGGGAGCTGTTTTTT. Amino acid sequence: CSAREQGGSTGELFF.

This clonotype was found many times. V usage is TRBV7-8 and J usage is TRBJ2-2; D is possibly TRBD2 (5 bases). The CDR3 has 17 residues. V was shortened by 7 bases and J by 0 bases, with 18 bases between the two germline ends. Germline V gives CDR1 SGHVS, CDR2 FQNEAQ. As DNA, the CDR3 is TGTGCCAGCACCTTTGAGGCAGAGGGCCCGAACACCGGGGAGCTGTTTTTT. It yields the protein CASTFEAEGPNTGELFF. The whole variable domain, remainder taken from reference TRBV7-8 and TRBJ2-2, is GAGVSQSPRYKVAKRGQDVALRCDPISGHVSLFWYQQALGQGPEFLTYFQNEAQLDKSGLPSDRFFAERPEGSVSTLKIQRTQQEDSAVYLCASTFEAEGPNTGELFFGEGSRLTVL.

The chain links TRBV14 to TRBJ2-3; 7 nucleotides match TRBD1. Trimming at V came to 0 bases and at J to 5 bases, leaving 11 bases not matched to a gene. Germline CDR1 SGHDN, CDR2 FVKESK. CDR3 length equals 17 residues. CDR3 loop: CASSQDVTGVARDTQYF. The CDR3, as DNA: TGTGCCAGCAGCCAAGATGTTACAGGGGTAGCGCGAGATACGCAGTATTTT. The full variable domain, in which reference TRBV14 and TRBJ2-3 provide the parts outside the CDR3, is EAGVTQFPSHSVIEKGQTVTLRCDPISGHDNLYWYRRVMGKEIKFLLHFVKESKQDESGMPNNRFLAERTGGTYSTLKVQPAELEDSGVYFCASSQDVTGVARDTQYFGPGTRLTVL.

About this clonotype itself: Being one base from a much bigger clone, this may be a read error. The CDR3 DNA reads as TGTGTTAGTGGTCCCCCGGGGGCCGAGCAGTACTTC. Translated: CVSGPPGAEQYF. The chain couples TRBV12-5 to TRBJ2-7; D may correspond to TRBD1 or TRBD2 (6 bases each). Germline V lookup: CDR1 LGHNT, CDR2 FRNRAP. The CDR3 extends over 12 amino acids.

In DNA, the CDR3 is TGTGCCAGCAGCCCCAGACCGGGACCCGCCAGCAGCGATGAGCAGTTCTTC. It yields the protein CASSPRPGPASSDEQFF. This chain joins TRBV7-9 and TRBJ2-1; perhaps D is TRBD1 or TRBD2 (5 bases each). Trimming removed 5 bases at V and 8 bases at J, with 25 bases between. CDR3 length equals 17 residues. Looked up from germline, CDR1 is SEHNR and CDR2 is FQNEAQ (reference sequence).

This clonotype was recorded many times. The chain carries TRBV7-6 and TRBJ1-5, with unresolved D. Trimming removed 1 base at V and 3 bases at J, with 7 bases between. The CDR3 contains 14 residues. In germline, CDR1 is SGHVS, CDR2 FNYEAQ. CDR3 region: CASSLEAVNQPQHF. The CDR3 nucleotides are TGTGCCAGCAGCTTAGAGGCGGTCAATCAGCCCCAGCATTTT.

This clonotype has a handful of counts. The J gene is TRBJ1-3, the V gene TRBV20-1, with 7 nucleotides matching TRBD1. The CDR3 runs 15 residues. Germline lookup yields CDR1 DFQATT and CDR2 SNEGSKA (reference sequence). V lost 6 bases, J lost 0 bases, and 8 bases stayed unmatched. The CDR3 loop reads CSAPLTGNSGNTIYF. CDR3 nucleotide sequence: TGCAGTGCCCCCTTGACAGGGAACTCTGGAAACACCATATATTTT.

This clonotype was observed a few times. V gene TRBV2 combines with J gene TRBJ1-2; D is possibly TRBD1 (5 bases). Germline CDR1 and CDR2: SNHLY and FYNNEI. V dropped 10 bases and J dropped 8 bases, with 20 bases sitting between them. CDR3 length: 13 amino acids. The DNA of the CDR3 is TGTGCCACCCTGTCAGATTGGGGGAAGGGCTACACCTTC. Its translation: CATLSDWGKGYTF.

This clonotype was counted only a few times. The genes are TRBV10-3 and TRBJ2-4, with D possibly being TRBD1 (5 bases). CDR3 length: 17 residues. The germline CDR1 and CDR2 sequences are ENHRY and SYGVKD. V was clipped by 1 base and J by 0 bases, with 13 bases between them. CDR3 sequence reads: CAISEWNQGLAKNIQYF. CDR3 nucleotides: TGTGCCATCAGTGAGTGGAACCAGGGTCTAGCCAAAAACATTCAGTACTTC.

There are a few counts of this clonotype. J is TRBJ2-1 and V is TRBV29-1, with D possibly TRBD2 on 6 matching bases. The CDR3 sequence is 13 residues long. V was pared by 8 bases and J by 4 bases, with 15 bases between. CDR1 and CDR2 from the germline V gene are SQVTM and ANQGSEA. Written as DNA, the CDR3 is TGCAGCCTTGGAGCCGGGAGATACAATGAGCAGTTCTTC. It translates to CSLGAGRYNEQFF.

This clonotype was found many times. The chain couples TRBV12-5 to TRBJ1-2; the D is unclear. CDR3 size: 13 residues. Germline values: CDR1 LGHNT, CDR2 FRNRAP. Trimming left V 2 bases short and J 8 bases short, with 12 bases between. This CDR3 is CASGLSSGLGYTF. The DNA for the CDR3 is TGTGCTAGTGGTTTGTCATCCGGGTTGGGCTACACCTTC.

Ten or more counts support this clonotype. The chain recombines TRBV11-3 with TRBJ1-3; TRBD1 is a possible D gene (5 bases). The CDR3 is 15 residues long. V lost 8 bases to trimming and J lost 8 bases, with 22 bases between them. CDR1 is SGHNT, CDR2 YENEEA, per germline. DNA for the CDR3: TGTGCCAGCTCGCCCGGCAGGTGGGACGGAGACACCATATATTTT. Residues: CASSPGRWDGDTIYF.

Concerning this clonotype: This may be a read error, as it is one base from a much larger clone. The chain carries TRBV7-2 and TRBJ2-3, with D possibly being TRBD2 (9 bases). The CDR3 is made up of 18 amino acids. Germline CDR1 and CDR2: SGHTA and FQGNSA. The CDR3 nucleotides are TGTGCCAGCAGCCCAGGGGGCTTTAGCGGGGGTAGCACAGATACGCAGTTTTTT. Translated, it gives CASSPGGFSGGSTDTQFF.

This clonotype was counted between two and nine times. The chain couples TRBV5-4 to TRBJ1-1; D uncertain. V lost 0 bases and J 3 bases, leaving 15 bases between the germline ends. The V gene's germline CDR1 is SGHNT and CDR2 YYREEE (reference sequence). The length of the CDR3 is 16 residues. The chain's CDR3 is CASSLAIWGRDTEAFF. CDR3 DNA sequence: TGTGCCAGCAGCTTGGCGATCTGGGGTCGGGACACTGAAGCTTTCTTT.

The J gene is TRBJ2-7, the V gene TRBV19; 7 nucleotides match TRBD1. Per germline, CDR1 LNHDA and CDR2 SQIVND (reference sequence). Trimming cost V 10 bases and J 2 bases; bases outside gene matches: 17. The CDR3 has 16 residues. CDR3 region: CATRQGAPSQAYEQYF. The CDR3 coding sequence is TGTGCCACTCGACAGGGTGCCCCCTCACAAGCCTACGAGCAGTACTTC.

This clonotype was counted a few times. The genes are TRBV14 and TRBJ2-3, with TRBD2 matching over 8 bases. Germline CDR1 and CDR2: SGHDN and FVKESK. This CDR3 has 15 residues. Germline trimming cut 3 bases from V and 4 bases from J; bases unmatched to any gene: 6. The CDR3 spells CASSQYGGAADTQYF. The CDR3 DNA is TGTGCCAGCAGCCAGTACGGGGGGGCGGCAGATACGCAGTATTTT. The full variable domain, its missing parts supplied by reference TRBV14 and TRBJ2-3, is EAGVTQFPSHSVIEKGQTVTLRCDPISGHDNLYWYRRVMGKEIKFLLHFVKESKQDESGMPNNRFLAERTGGTYSTLKVQPAELEDSGVYFCASSQYGGAADTQYFGPGTRLTVL.

This clonotype has only a few counts. The genes are TRBV6-6 and TRBJ2-3, with D hard to call. Germline loops: CDR1 MNHNY, CDR2 SVGAGI (reference sequence). V was clipped by 6 bases and J by 6 bases, with 16 bases between them. CDR3 length: 14 amino acids. This CDR3 reads CASSNVKVFDTQYF. CDR3 coding DNA: TGTGCCAGCAGCAACGTAAAGGTGTTCGATACGCAGTATTTT.

This clonotype was recorded a few times. The chain has TRBV27 and TRBJ2-2; TRBD2 is a possible D gene (5 bases). Trimming removed 2 bases from V and 4 bases from J, with 14 bases in between. Germline loops: CDR1 MNHEY, CDR2 SMNVEV (reference sequence). The CDR3 has 16 residues. CDR3 in amino acids: CASSLLATRPTGELFF. CDR3 DNA: TGTGCCAGCAGTTTACTAGCCACCAGGCCCACCGGGGAGCTGTTTTTT.

This chain links TRBV5-5 with TRBJ2-7; D is perhaps TRBD2 (6 bases). The CDR3 is made up of 13 amino acids. Deletions cut 4 bases from V and 5 bases from J, with 13 bases between. Germline CDR1 is SGHKS and CDR2 is YYEKEE (reference sequence). The CDR3 here is CASSAGGGNEQYV. The CDR3 DNA reads TGTGCCAGCAGCGCCGGCGGAGGGAACGAGCAGTACGTC.